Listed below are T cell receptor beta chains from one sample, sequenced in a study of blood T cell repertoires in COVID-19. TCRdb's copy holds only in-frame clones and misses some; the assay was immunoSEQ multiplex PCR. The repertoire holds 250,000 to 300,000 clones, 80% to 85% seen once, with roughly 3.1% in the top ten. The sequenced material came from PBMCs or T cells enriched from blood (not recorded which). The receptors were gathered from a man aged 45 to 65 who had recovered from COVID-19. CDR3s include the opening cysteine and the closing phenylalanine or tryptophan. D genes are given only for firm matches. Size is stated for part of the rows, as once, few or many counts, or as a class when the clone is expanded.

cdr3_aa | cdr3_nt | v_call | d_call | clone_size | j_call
CASSQEGNSPLHF | TGCGCCAGCAGCCAAGAGGGCAATTCACCCCTCCACTTT | TRBV4-3 | - | - | TRBJ1-6
CASGLAGVSYEQYF | TGTGCCAGCGGACTAGCGGGAGTCTCCTACGAGCAGTACTTC | TRBV27 | TRBD2 | - | TRBJ2-7
CASSLKNTGSNTGELFF | TGTGCCAGCAGCTTAAAAAACACAGGGTCGAACACCGGGGAGCTGTTTTTT | TRBV7-3 | - | - | TRBJ2-2
CASSQDRTAGGDPDTGELFF | TGCGCCAGCAGCCAAGATCGTACAGCGGGAGGGGATCCGGACACCGGGGAGCTGTTTTTT | TRBV4-1 | TRBD2 | - | TRBJ2-2
CASSLGSGSSYNEQFF | TGCGCCAGCAGCTTGGGGAGCGGAAGCTCCTACAATGAGCAGTTCTTC | TRBV5-1 | - | - | TRBJ2-1
CASSIRGQSGKSLQYF | TGTGCCAGTAGTATAAGGGGGCAGAGCGGCAAGAGCTTGCAGTATTTT | TRBV19 | TRBD1 | - | TRBJ2-3
CASSLRQLGNSPLHF | TGTGCCAGCAGCCTTCGACAGCTGGGGAATTCACCCCTCCACTTT | TRBV7-2 | - | - | TRBJ1-6
CASRAGGDEQFF | TGCGCCAGCAGGGCGGGAGGGGATGAGCAGTTCTTC | TRBV5-1 | TRBD2 | - | TRBJ2-1
CASSLAGGNGEQFF | TGTGCCAGCAGCTTGGCTGGGGGCAACGGTGAGCAGTTCTTC | TRBV5-5 | - | - | TRBJ2-1
CASSGPSGLSYEQYF | TGCGCCAGCAGTGGTCCTAGCGGACTCTCCTACGAGCAGTACTTC | TRBV23-1 | TRBD2 | - | TRBJ2-7
CASSFKRQGLYTEAFF | TGTGCCAGCAGTTTTAAGAGACAGGGTCTGTACACTGAAGCTTTCTTT | TRBV27 | TRBD1 | once | TRBJ1-1
CAMEGSSGNTIYF | TGTGCCATGGAGGGGAGCTCTGGAAACACCATATATTTT | TRBV10-3 | - | - | TRBJ1-3
CASSDGGSRELFF | TGTGCCAGCAGTGACGGGGGTTCCAGGGAGCTGTTTTTT | TRBV25-1 | - | - | TRBJ2-2
CASSVVGGSNTEAFF | TGTGCCAGCAGTGTGGTAGGGGGTTCGAACACTGAAGCTTTCTTT | TRBV2 | - | - | TRBJ1-1
CASSARGPFTYEQYF | TGTGCCAGCAGCGCTAGGGGCCCTTTTACCTACGAGCAGTACTTC | TRBV5-4 | - | - | TRBJ2-7
CASSPNPGITGELFF | TGTGCCAGCAGCCCCAACCCGGGGATCACCGGGGAGCTGTTTTTT | TRBV7-2 | - | - | TRBJ2-2
CASSGSSGRPGGNEQFF | TGTGCCAGCAGCGGGTCTAGCGGGAGGCCAGGTGGTAATGAGCAGTTCTTC | TRBV9 | TRBD2 | - | TRBJ2-1
CAWSAPRLAGAHTGELFF | TGTGCCTGGAGTGCCCCCCGGCTAGCGGGGGCGCACACCGGGGAGCTGTTTTTT | TRBV30 | TRBD2 | - | TRBJ2-2
CAISEPAQGTEAFF | TGTGCCATCAGTGAACCCGCCCAGGGAACTGAAGCTTTCTTT | TRBV10-3 | - | - | TRBJ1-1
CASSTELEETQYF | TGTGCCAGCAGTACCGAACTGGAAGAGACCCAGTACTTC | TRBV6-2/TRBV6-3 | - | - | TRBJ2-5
CASSYRGSRSTDTQYF | TGTGCCAGCAGTTACCGGGGGTCGAGGAGCACAGATACGCAGTATTTT | TRBV6-2/TRBV6-3 | - | - | TRBJ2-3
CATSIARQRSNQPQHF | TGTGCCACCAGCATCGCTAGACAGAGGAGCAATCAGCCCCAGCATTTT | TRBV15 | - | - | TRBJ1-5
CASSIDRVNSPLHF | TGTGCCAGCAGTATTGACAGGGTTAATTCACCCCTCCACTTT | TRBV2 | TRBD1 | few | TRBJ1-6
CASSLYGYTF | TGTGCCAGCAGCCTTTATGGCTACACCTTC | TRBV7-9 | - | - | TRBJ1-2
CASSPRDSGGYTF | TGTGCCAGCAGCCCCCGGGACAGTGGCGGCTACACCTTC | TRBV7-6 | TRBD1 | - | TRBJ1-2
CASSVATGGGELFF | TGTGCCAGCAGCGTAGCTACGGGAGGCGGGGAGCTGTTTTTT | TRBV9 | TRBD2 | - | TRBJ2-2
CASTLGASYQPQHF | TGTGCCAGCACCCTGGGGGCCAGTTATCAGCCCCAGCATTTT | TRBV2 | - | - | TRBJ1-5
CASSLEGAGTEAFF | TGTGCCAGCAGCTTAGAGGGTGCGGGCACTGAAGCTTTCTTT | TRBV11-3 | - | - | TRBJ1-1
CATRQAGPIQYF | TGTGCCACCCGCCAGGCGGGTCCGATTCAGTACTTC | TRBV2 | - | - | TRBJ2-4
CASSDSGYGYTF | TGTGCCAGCAGTGATTCAGGGTATGGCTACACCTTC | TRBV6-1 | - | - | TRBJ1-2
CASPLRRNRGNSPLHF | TGTGCCAGCCCCCTCAGAAGGAACAGGGGTAATTCACCCCTCCACTTT | TRBV21-1 | - | - | TRBJ1-6
CSVVRESGTGELFF | TGCAGCGTTGTCCGGGAATCGGGCACCGGGGAGCTGTTTTTT | TRBV29-1 | - | - | TRBJ2-2
CASSQDLARDRAYEQYF | TGCGCCAGCAGCCAAGATCTCGCCCGGGACAGAGCCTACGAGCAGTACTTC | TRBV4-3 | TRBD1 | - | TRBJ2-7
CASSESGLAKPEQYF | TGCGCCAGCAGTGAGTCGGGACTAGCAAAGCCCGAGCAGTACTTC | TRBV10-2 | TRBD2 | - | TRBJ2-7
CASSYGARGLQETQYF | TGTGCCAGCAGTTACGGGGCCAGGGGGCTTCAAGAGACCCAGTACTTC | TRBV6-5 | TRBD1 | - | TRBJ2-5
CASSEDGQNTEAFF | TGTGCCAGCAGTGAAGATGGCCAGAACACTGAAGCTTTCTTT | TRBV6-1 | - | - | TRBJ1-1
CASSLTGASGNTIYF | TGCGCCAGCAGCTTGACAGGGGCCTCTGGAAACACCATATATTTT | TRBV5-1 | TRBD1 | - | TRBJ1-3
CASSQKEVRGSGNTIYF | TGTGCCAGCAGCCAAAAGGAGGTCAGGGGGTCTGGAAACACCATATATTTT | TRBV4-2 | TRBD1 | - | TRBJ1-3
CSVRRGRDTEAFF | TGCAGCGTTCGCAGGGGGCGCGACACTGAAGCTTTCTTT | TRBV29-1 | TRBD1 | - | TRBJ1-1
CASSSLDYSYEQYF | TGTGCCAGCAGCTCGTTAGACTACTCCTACGAGCAGTACTTC | TRBV11-2 | - | few | TRBJ2-7
CASSGRTSGTGELFF | TGCGCCAGCAGTGGCAGGACTAGCGGTACCGGGGAGCTGTTTTTT | TRBV10-1 | TRBD2 | - | TRBJ2-2
CASSPGGGQGRNEQFF | TGTGCCAGCAGCCCTGGGGGGGGACAGGGGAGGAATGAGCAGTTCTTC | TRBV11-3 | TRBD1 | - | TRBJ2-1
CATRQGAGLGAMNTEAFF | TGTGCCACTAGACAGGGGGCAGGCCTTGGCGCCATGAACACTGAAGCTTTCTTT | TRBV10-3 | TRBD1 | - | TRBJ1-1
CATSSAALTYNSPLHF | TGTGCCACCAGCAGTGCCGCCCTAACCTATAATTCACCCCTCCACTTT | TRBV15 | - | - | TRBJ1-6
CASRDRNYEQYF | TGTGCCAGCCGGGACAGAAACTACGAGCAGTACTTC | TRBV6-5 | TRBD1 | - | TRBJ2-7
CALKRQGLLGYGYTF | TGTGCCTTAAAAAGACAGGGTTTGCTGGGCTATGGCTACACCTTC | TRBV30 | TRBD1 | - | TRBJ1-2